Below are 17 T cell receptor beta chains sequenced from a single sample in a study of liver allograft versus peripheral blood T cells. Study-level background: Transplanted livers and recipients' peripheral blood had their T cell receptor repertoires compared.

TCRdb recomputed calls from the reads with MiXCR, one row per CDR3 protein. The sample includes thousands of distinct CDR3 sequences, 14% to 15% of them seen just once. The receptors were gathered from a human patient who had a liver transplant. The graft donor may have contributed some T cells.

By its share, this clonotype is medium-sized. The chain links TRBV28 to TRBJ1-6, with TRBD1 as a possible D gene (5 bases). There are 13 residues in the CDR3. Germline V gene lookup returns CDR1 MDHEN and CDR2 SYDVKM. The ends were cut back, 6 bases at V and 8 bases at J, with 11 bases in the middle. The CDR3 DNA is TGTGCCAGCAGGCGGGACGGAGATTCACCCCTCCACTTT. Its protein product is CASRRDGDSPLHF.

This clonotype was seen only a few times. The chain links TRBV11-2 to TRBJ1-1, with D unclear. Trimming stripped 0 bases from V and 4 bases from J, with 6 bases between. CDR3 length equals 13 residues. Germline CDR1 reads SGHAT; CDR2 reads FQNNGV. CDR3 nucleotides: TGTGCCAGCAGCTTAGATTTGATCACTGAAGCTTTCTTT. As protein: CASSLDLITEAFF.

Relative to its sample, this clonotype is medium-sized (0.01 to 0.1%). This chain connects TRBV9 to TRBJ1-3, with D uncertain. The CDR3 has 15 amino acids. Trimming stripped 0 bases from V and 2 bases from J, with 9 bases between. CDR1 and CDR2 (germline): SGDLS, YYNGEE. CDR3 region: CASSVGGVAGNTIYF. The CDR3 bases are TGTGCCAGCAGCGTAGGCGGGGTGGCTGGAAACACCATATATTTT.

By share, this clonotype ranks as medium-sized. This rearrangement joins TRBV18 to TRBJ2-2, with a tentative D call TRBD2 (6 bases). The germline CDR1 and CDR2 sequences are KGHSH and LQKENI. V was cut by 3 bases and J by 0 bases, with 11 bases left in between. This CDR3 has 16 amino acids. DNA of the CDR3: TGTGCCAGCTCACCGCGGGGCGGAGCGAACACCGGGGAGCTGTTTTTT. Its protein is CASSPRGGANTGELFF.

This clonotype was observed many times. The J gene is TRBJ2-3, the V gene TRBV12-3 or TRBV12-4; TRBD1 agrees at 10 bases. V shed 0 bases, J shed 0 bases, and the junction held 3 bases outside the gene matches. The CDR3 contains 17 residues. The CDR3 sequence: CASSLAGTGVSTDTQYF. In nucleotides, the CDR3 is TGTGCCAGCAGTTTAGCGGGGACAGGGGTTAGCACAGATACGCAGTATTTT.

V gene TRBV12-3 or TRBV12-4 combines with J gene TRBJ1-5; tentatively, D is TRBD1 (5 bases). V was cut by 1 base and J by 11 bases, with 6 bases left in between. CDR3 length: 11 residues. CDR3 nucleotides: TGTGCCAGCAGTTTAGGGGGGTCCCAGCATTTT. This translates into CASSLGGSQHF.

By frequency in the sample, this clonotype is medium-sized. The chain is built from TRBV6-5 and TRBJ1-2; perhaps TRBD1 as D (5 bases). This CDR3 spans 14 amino acids. Trimming removed 0 bases from V and 8 bases from J, with 13 bases in between. Germline assignment: CDR1 MNHEY and CDR2 SVGAGI. DNA of the CDR3: TGTGCCAGCAGTTACTCCACCCTTGGGGACGGCTACACCTTC. Amino acid sequence: CASSYSTLGDGYTF.

Within the sample, this clonotype is medium-sized. V gene TRBV5-6 combines with J gene TRBJ1-2, with TRBD1 identical over 11 bases. V lost 0 bases and J lost 8; bases outside the gene matches: 3. Germline CDR1 reads SGHDT; CDR2 reads YYEEEE. This CDR3 is built from 14 residues. CDR3 in amino acids: CASSLEDRGQGYTF. CDR3 sequence (DNA): TGTGCCAGCAGCTTGGAGGACAGGGGGCAGGGCTACACCTTC. Full variable domain (remainder filled in from reference TRBV5-6 and TRBJ1-2): DAGVTQSPTHLIKTRGQQVTLRCSPKSGHDTVSWYQQALGQGPQFIFQYYEEEERQRGNFPDRFSGHQFPNYSSELNVNALLLGDSALYLCASSLEDRGQGYTFGSGTRLTVV.

By its share, this clonotype is medium-sized (0.01 to 0.1%). The J gene is TRBJ1-3, the V gene TRBV30, with 8 bases fitting TRBD1. The CDR3 consists of 15 residues. V was clipped by 0 bases and J by 2 bases; unmatched bases: 3. The germline V gene has CDR1 GTSNPN and CDR2 SVGIG (reference sequence). The CDR3 reads CAWSVPTGAGNTIYF. DNA of the CDR3: TGTGCCTGGAGTGTACCGACAGGGGCTGGAAACACCATATATTTT.

A few counts support this clonotype. This chain connects TRBV30 to TRBJ1-1, with D maybe TRBD1 (6 bases). Germline CDR1 reads GTSNPN; CDR2 reads SVGIG (reference sequence). This CDR3 comprises 15 residues. The V end was cut by 5 bases, the J end by 0 bases, with 16 bases between. Written as DNA, the CDR3 is TGTGCCTGGTCCCAAGGGGGTCCGATGAACACTGAAGCTTTCTTT. Translating it yields CAWSQGGPMNTEAFF.

This clonotype appeared a few times. This rearrangement joins TRBV20-1 to TRBJ1-5, with no clear D. V was clipped by 6 bases and J by 4 bases, with 10 bases between them. Germline lookup yields CDR1 DFQATT and CDR2 SNEGSKA (reference sequence). CDR3 size: 12 residues. Here the CDR3 reads CSAKDGNQPQHF. The CDR3, as DNA: TGCAGTGCGAAGGACGGGAATCAGCCCCAGCATTTT.

The chain has TRBV6-2 or TRBV6-3 and TRBJ1-5; D is unresolved. V was pared by 5 bases and J by 3 bases, with 14 bases between. This CDR3 has 15 amino acids. Germline-derived CDR1 and CDR2 are MNHEY and SVGEGT. CDR3 nucleotide sequence: TGTGCCAGCAGTACATGGGTTATCTCCAATCAGCCCCAGCATTTT. As protein: CASSTWVISNQPQHF.

This clonotype was picked up a small number of times. The V call is TRBV28, the J call TRBJ2-5; D call uncertain. Trimming took 3 bases from V and 5 from J, leaving 10 bases between them. The germline V gene has CDR1 MDHEN and CDR2 SYDVKM. The CDR3 is made up of 13 amino acids. In nucleotides, the CDR3 is TGTGCCAGCAGTTTGGGCTCGTGGGAGACCCAGTACTTC. It codes for CASSLGSWETQYF.

This clonotype appeared a few times. The chain carries TRBV12-3 or TRBV12-4 and TRBJ1-6; weak D call: TRBD1 (6 bases). The V end was cut by 7 bases, the J end by 10 bases, with 23 bases between. This CDR3 is 16 amino acids long. CDR3: CASTSSLGGGGSPLHF. The DNA of the CDR3 is TGTGCCAGCACCTCCTCCTTGGGGGGGGGCGGCTCACCCCTCCACTTT.

V usage is TRBV28 and J usage is TRBJ2-3; a possible D gene is TRBD1 (6 bases). The CDR3 consists of 12 residues. Trimming cost V 6 bases and J 5 bases, with 9 bases left between them. Looked up from germline, CDR1 is MDHEN and CDR2 is SYDVKM. This chain's CDR3 is CASRAGVDTQYF. CDR3 DNA: TGTGCCAGCAGAGCAGGGGTAGATACGCAGTATTTT.

This clonotype has at least ten counts. The gene calls are TRBV6-1 and TRBJ1-1, with 9 nucleotides matching TRBD1. Looked up from germline, CDR1 is MNHNS and CDR2 is SASEGT. Trimming removed 7 bases from V and 5 bases from J; junction bases left unmatched: 8. There are 14 residues in the CDR3. The CDR3 sequence is CASTRGQGGTEAFF. CDR3 DNA sequence: TGTGCCAGCACAAGGGGACAGGGCGGTACTGAAGCTTTCTTT.

This clonotype ranks as medium-sized. The genes are TRBV24-1 and TRBJ2-1; 9 bases are shared with TRBD2. The germline V gene encodes CDR1 KGHDR and CDR2 SFDVKD. V was pared by 7 bases and J by 5 bases, with 5 bases of the junction left unmatched. There are 14 residues in the CDR3. The CDR3, as DNA: TGTGCCACCAGGCCTAGCGGGACCGACAATGAGCAGTTCTTC. Translating gives CATRPSGTDNEQFF.